The T cell receptor (beta chain) under discussion was sequenced for a study of T cells in Graves' hyperthyroidism and ophthalmopathy. For this clonotype: This could be a read error, since a much larger clone is one nucleotide away.

This CDR3 contains 12 residues. Per the germline V gene, CDR1 is DFQATT and CDR2 is SNEGSKA (reference sequence). The investigators amplified TCR beta CDR3 regions from RNA transcripts. The HTBI primer set served for first-round RT-PCR of the TCR CDR3. Each CDR3 protein gets one entry after TCRdb re-called the multiplex PCR reads with MiXCR. The sample records fewer than 450,000 distinct CDR3 sequences, roughly 15% being singletons. The chain has TRBV20-1 and TRBJ2-5, with TRBD2 identical over 7 bases. Material: blood. This receptor was taken from a woman aged 60 to 75 with Graves' ophthalmopathy. This chain's CDR3 is CGASGRRETQYF. CDR3 DNA sequence: TGCGGTGCTAGCGGCAGGAGAGAGACCCAGTACTTC.